The 26 T cell receptor beta chains below come from one sample, sequenced in a study of blood T cell repertoires in COVID-19. Here immunoSEQ multiplex PCR was the method, and the copy in TCRdb shows in-frame clones only, minus some. Here the sample spans roughly 380,000 clones, 85% being singletons. The sequencing input was peripheral blood. Receptor source: a woman aged 18-30 years with acute or convalescent COVID-19.

The CDR3 reads CASSLGRGRANEQFF. The CDR3 DNA reads TGTGCCAGCAGTTTAGGGCGCGGGAGGGCCAATGAGCAGTTCTTC. The rearrangement links TRBV28 to TRBJ2-1; 9 bases are shared with TRBD2. This CDR3 has 15 residues. Germline V gene lookup returns CDR1 MDHEN and CDR2 SYDVKM. V dropped 2 bases and J dropped 6; count of bases not matched to a gene: 5.

The rearrangement links TRBV19 to TRBJ1-4; D is ambiguous. The CDR3 is 14 amino acids. Germline loops: CDR1 LNHDA, CDR2 SQIVND (reference sequence). The germline V and J ends were trimmed by 5 bases and 3 bases, with 10 bases remaining between them. The CDR3: CASSGGIPNEKLFF. The CDR3 DNA follows: TGTGCCAGTAGTGGCGGGATACCTAATGAAAAACTGTTTTTT.

On this clone: In the same sample, other DNA sequences code for this CDR3. This rearrangement joins TRBV5-8 to TRBJ2-1; D not certain. Trimming shortened V by 0 bases and J by 15 bases, and 7 bases separated the two germline ends. The CDR3 contains 10 residues. CDR1 is SGHTS and CDR2 is YDEGEE in the germline V gene. Written as DNA, the CDR3 is TGTGCCAGCAGCTTGGCTAGTCTGTTCTTC. This codes for CASSLASLFF.

This chain joins TRBV4-1 and TRBJ1-1; 7 bases line up with TRBD1. CDR3 length: 13 amino acids. Germline values: CDR1 MGHRA, CDR2 YSYEKL. Trimming took 4 bases from V and 7 from J; bases not matched to a gene: 6. In DNA, the CDR3 is TGCGCCAGCAGCCGCACAGGGGCGGGTGAAGCTTTCTTT. This codes for CASSRTGAGEAFF.

About this clone itself: The DNA is left out, because the CDR3 cannot be placed on it with certainty; the CDR3 is given as TCRdb lists it. This rearrangement joins TRBV5-6 to TRBJ1-2. The CDR3 region is 14 residues in length, termini included. Germline V lookup: CDR1 SGHDT, CDR2 YYEEEE. The CDR3 loop reads CASSRDFRGYGYTF.

V and J are TRBV7-6 and TRBJ2-7; tentatively, D is TRBD1 (5 bases). The CDR3 consists of 15 residues. V lost 5 bases and J lost 6, with 20 bases in between. Per the germline V gene, CDR1 is SGHVS and CDR2 is FNYEAQ. As DNA, the CDR3 is TGTGCCAGCAGCCTACAGGATACAAAGCGCAGCGAGCAGTACTTC. Its translation: CASSLQDTKRSEQYF.

This clone has a single count. The chain has TRBV27 and TRBJ2-7, with D possibly TRBD1 on 6 matching bases. The CDR3 is 16 residues long. Trimming shortened V by 6 bases and J by 1 base, and 19 bases separated the two germline ends. Germline CDR1 MNHEY, CDR2 SMNVEV (reference sequence). For the CDR3, the DNA is TGTGCCAGCAGCCAACAGAGACAGGCCCCATCCTACGAGCAGTACTTC. Its translation: CASSQQRQAPSYEQYF.

J is TRBJ2-1 and V is TRBV19, with 10 bases fitting TRBD1. The CDR3 has 16 amino acids. The germline V gene has CDR1 LNHDA and CDR2 SQIVND (reference sequence). V lost 11 bases to trimming and J lost 2 bases; unmatched junction nucleotides: 12. The CDR3 region is CASLPGTGVPYNEQFF. CDR3 nucleotide sequence: TGTGCCTCACTACCCGGGACAGGGGTCCCCTACAATGAGCAGTTCTTC.

This chain uses TRBV5-8 with TRBJ1-2; 7 nucleotides match TRBD1. Germline assignment: CDR1 SGHTS and CDR2 YDEGEE. This CDR3 is 15 amino acids long. V shed 2 bases and J 1 base; nucleotides not matched to a gene: 5. The CDR3 coding sequence is TGTGCCAGCAGCTTTGGGACAGCTAATAACTATGGCTACACCTTC. Translation: CASSFGTANNYGYTF.

V gene TRBV7-8 combines with J gene TRBJ1-3; D may be TRBD1 (5 bases). With 5 bases removed from V and 4 bases from J, the gap between germline ends came to 18 bases. This CDR3 comprises 16 residues. Germline V gene sequence: CDR1 SGHVS, CDR2 FQNEAQ. The CDR3 loop reads CASSLHLGAPGNTIYF. The CDR3 DNA sequence: TGTGCCAGCAGCCTTCACCTAGGGGCGCCAGGAAACACCATATATTTT.

This clone was detected a few times. The J gene is TRBJ1-5, the V gene TRBV5-5; 7 bases are a match to TRBD1. V was clipped by 0 bases and J by 7 bases; unmatched bases: 7. Germline CDR1 reads SGHKS; CDR2 reads YYEKEE (reference sequence). This CDR3 is built from 15 residues. CDR3 amino acids: CASSLGTGVNQPQHF. In DNA, the CDR3 is TGTGCCAGCAGCTTGGGAACAGGGGTTAACCAGCCCCAGCATTTT.

The chain links TRBV27 to TRBJ1-6; unclear D gene. The CDR3 length is 13 residues. Germline CDR1 is MNHEY and CDR2 is SMNVEV (reference sequence). V dropped 3 bases and J dropped 10 bases, with 10 bases sitting between them. The chain's CDR3 is CASSLEGRSPLHF. Written as DNA, the CDR3 is TGTGCCAGCAGTTTGGAGGGAAGATCACCCCTCCACTTT.

A few counts support this clone. The V and J genes are TRBV30 and TRBJ1-6; TRBD1 is a possible D gene (6 bases). Per germline, CDR1 GTSNPN and CDR2 SVGIG (reference sequence). The CDR3 spans 13 residues. V lost 3 bases and J 6 bases, leaving 9 bases between the germline ends. The chain's CDR3 is CAWRTRGNSPLHF. CDR3 sequence (DNA): TGTGCCTGGAGGACCAGGGGTAATTCACCCCTCCACTTT. Variable domain in full (rest from reference TRBV30 and TRBJ1-6): SQTIHQWPATLVQPVGSPLSLECTVEGTSNPNLYWYRQAAGRGLQLLFYSVGIGQISSEVPQNLSASRPQDRQFILSSKKLLLSDSGFYLCAWRTRGNSPLHFGNGTRLTVT.

This chain joins TRBV5-1 and TRBJ2-3; 8 bases fit TRBD2. Germline CDR1 reads SGHRS; CDR2 reads YFSETQ. CDR3 length: 15 residues. Trimming at V came to 4 bases and at J to 5 bases, leaving 9 bases not matched to a gene. As DNA, the CDR3 is TGCGCCAGCAGCACTACGGGGGGGCCGAGAGATACGCAGTATTTT. This gives the protein CASSTTGGPRDTQYF.

V usage is TRBV10-3 and J usage is TRBJ1-1, with TRBD1 identical over 10 bases. The V segment lost 7 bases and the J segment 5 bases; nucleotides outside the gene matches: 7. CDR1 ENHRY and CDR2 SYGVKD come from the germline V gene. The CDR3 runs to 14 residues. CDR3 sequence reads: CAITADRGGTEAFF. CDR3 nucleotide sequence: TGTGCCATCACCGCGGACAGGGGGGGAACTGAAGCTTTCTTT.

The chain is built from TRBV6-6 and TRBJ2-2, with TRBD2 identical over 8 bases. CDR1 and CDR2 (germline): MNHNY, SVGAGI (reference sequence). The CDR3 runs 12 residues. V was clipped by 8 bases and J by 6 bases; unmatched bases: 2. DNA of the CDR3: TGTGCCAGCGGACTAGCCCCCGGGGAGCTGTTTTTT. It is translated as CASGLAPGELFF.

The chain employs TRBV10-1 and TRBJ1-1, with a possible D match to TRBD1 (6 bases). The CDR3 loop spans 13 amino acids. V lost 6 bases to trimming and J lost 1 base, with 9 bases between them. CDR1 and CDR2 from the germline V gene are WNHNN and SYGVQD (reference sequence). CDR3 amino acids: CASRQGPNTEAFF. The CDR3 nucleotides are TGCGCCAGCAGGCAGGGGCCGAACACTGAAGCTTTCTTT.

V is TRBV5-1 and J is TRBJ2-5, with a tentative D call TRBD1 (6 bases). The germline CDR1 and CDR2 sequences are SGHRS and YFSETQ. This CDR3 comprises 14 residues. V dropped 3 bases and J dropped 4 bases, with 13 bases sitting between them. CDR3 sequence (DNA): TGCGCCAGCAGCTATCCAGGGGTCTCAGAGACCCAGTACTTC. Translating it yields CASSYPGVSETQYF.

This rearrangement joins TRBV19 to TRBJ1-1; D perhaps matches TRBD1 (5 bases). The germline V gene has CDR1 LNHDA and CDR2 SQIVND (reference sequence). CDR3 length: 12 amino acids. Trimming pared 8 bases from V and 11 bases from J, leaving 18 bases between. The CDR3 bases are TGTGCCAGTGAGGGAGTTCGGGGGGAGGCTTTCTTT. Its protein is CASEGVRGEAFF.

This chain links TRBV12-5 with TRBJ2-7, with a tentative D call TRBD2 (6 bases). Germline assignment: CDR1 LGHNT and CDR2 FRNRAP. The V end lost 0 bases, the J end lost 6 bases, and 27 bases lay between the germline ends. CDR3 length: 19 residues. CDR3 sequence reads: CASGLVVGLVDIYGSEQYF. The DNA of the CDR3 is TGTGCTAGTGGTTTGGTAGTGGGACTCGTCGATATCTACGGGAGCGAGCAGTACTTC.

On this clone: Additional DNA sequences in this sample encode the identical CDR3. The chain couples TRBV24-1 to TRBJ1-1, with 8 bases lining up with TRBD1. V was clipped by 2 bases and J by 3 bases; unmatched bases: 4. The CDR3 is made up of 15 amino acids. Per germline, CDR1 KGHDR and CDR2 SFDVKD. The CDR3 DNA is TGTGCCACCAGTGATTCCGGACAGGGCGACACTGAAGCTTTCTTT. It translates to CATSDSGQGDTEAFF.

The chain recombines TRBV19 with TRBJ1-5, with unresolved D. This CDR3 spans 15 amino acids. Between the trimmed V and J ends, which lost 5 bases and 9 bases, there was a span of 20 bases. Germline assignment: CDR1 LNHDA and CDR2 SQIVND (reference sequence). DNA of the CDR3: TGTGCCAGTAGTGCCACCCCCCGGGGTTGGAGGCCCCAGCATTTT. The encoded protein is CASSATPRGWRPQHF.

V usage is TRBV4-1 and J usage is TRBJ1-2, with D maybe TRBD1 (6 bases). Trimming took 3 bases from V and 4 from J, leaving 21 bases between them. CDR3 length: 17 residues. CDR1 MGHRA and CDR2 YSYEKL come from the germline V gene. The CDR3: CASSHPEGGTIGYGYTF. In DNA form, the CDR3 reads TGCGCCAGCAGCCATCCCGAGGGGGGGACGATCGGCTATGGCTACACCTTC.

The rearrangement joins TRBV6-5 to TRBJ1-1; D gene ambiguous. The V end lost 2 bases, the J end lost 11 bases, and 12 bases lay between the germline ends. The CDR3 loop spans 12 amino acids. Per the germline V gene, CDR1 is MNHEY and CDR2 is SVGAGI. In DNA, the CDR3 is TGTGCCAGCAGTTACCGCTTGATGGAGGCTTTCTTT. This codes for CASSYRLMEAFF.

CDR3 sequence: CASSTRQGGYTF. The CDR3, as DNA: TGTGCCAGCAGCACCAGACAGGGTGGCTACACCTTC. The V and J genes are TRBV6-5 and TRBJ1-2; 7 bases line up with TRBD1. Germline values: CDR1 MNHEY, CDR2 SVGAGI. This CDR3 has 12 amino acids. The trim removed 6 bases at V and 7 bases at J, leaving 5 bases unmatched.

The chain carries TRBV5-1 and TRBJ1-2; 7 bases are a match to TRBD1. V shed 5 bases, J shed 1 base, and the junction held 5 bases outside the gene matches. The CDR3 extends over 14 amino acids. Germline V CDR1 and CDR2: SGHRS, YFSETQ. CDR3 region: CASSSAGGNYGYTF. The CDR3, as DNA: TGCGCCAGCAGTTCGGCAGGGGGTAACTATGGCTACACCTTC.